This T cell receptor beta chain originates from a study of cytomegalovirus exposure and HLA in healthy donors. Using immunoSEQ multiplex PCR, the repertoire was profiled, and TCRdb retains in-frame clones only, with some absent. The profile shows roughly 240,000 clones, around 87% of them singletons. General observations from the study: Rarity held for most TCR sequences, but there were some public TCRs that occurred in many donors. CMV antigen specificity of three CMV-associated chains was confirmed in vitro. It was found in a later analysis that first-cohort TCR clusters tended to co-occur in the 90 to 150 validation repertoires. Some 150 TCR beta chains were listed as cytomegalovirus-associated.

Points on this clone: Its cognate antigen is unknown.

CDR1 is MNHNY and CDR2 is SVGAGI in the germline V gene (reference sequence). Unmatched junction bases numbered 2, after V lost 3 bases and J lost 3 bases. There are 14 residues in the CDR3. The genes are TRBV6-6 and TRBJ2-7; TRBD2 matches 10 bases. The sequence derives from a man between 18 and 35 years old in good health and CMV-seronegative. The sequenced material came from PBMCs. DNA of the CDR3: TGTGCCAGCAGTTATCTAGCGGGGGACTACGAGCAGTACTTC. Protein sequence: CASSYLAGDYEQYF.